This T cell receptor (beta chain) was captured in a study of human T cells and chemical hapten exposure. Overall study: Small pooled library volume differences chiefly drove per-sample TCR yield variation.

Unique molecular identifiers were attached to individual cDNA molecules during library preparation. As processed by the authors: Samples had a median of around 92,000 TCRs, ranging about 20,000 to 750,000. MiXCR, applied by TCRdb to the 5' RACE reads, yields one record per CDR3 protein. V and J calls and clone size were set by TCRdb, not the authors. The sample shows approximately 81,000 distinct CDR3 sequences, about 7.7% of them seen only once. The starting material, unfractionated whole blood, was used for total RNA extraction. Notes on the study in general: Among TCRs, those above 1 in 1000 frequency were unaffected by DPC sensitization.

This clonotype turned up a few times. The antigen is not known. V lost 5 bases and J lost 2, with 16 bases in between. CDR1 is SGHRS, CDR2 YFSETQ, per germline. This CDR3 is built from 15 residues. J is TRBJ2-5 and V is TRBV5-1, with D possibly being TRBD1 or TRBD2 (5 bases each). The source of this sequence is a male donor in good health. Here the CDR3 reads CASRRRGEKQETQYF. CDR3 bases: TGCGCCAGCAGAAGAAGAGGGGAAAAGCAAGAGACCCAGTACTTC. The whole variable domain, remainder taken from reference TRBV5-1 and TRBJ2-5, is KAGVTQTPRYLIKTRGQQVTLSCSPISGHRSVSWYQQTPGQGLQFLFEYFSETQRNKGNFPGRFSGRQFSNSRSEMNVSTLELGDSALYLCASRRRGEKQETQYFGPGTRLLVL.